The present TCR beta chain was sequenced within a study of blood T cell repertoires in COVID-19. On the study more broadly: Samples taken during acute and convalescent COVID-19 were collected in the United States, Italy and Spain. PBMCs, B-cell-depleted T cells, or T cells were the source of the cDNA or gDNA that made up the material.

This clone was seen a handful of times. Per the authors' pipeline: Amplifying reference gene primers gave estimates of nucleated cell counts. Sequencing used immunoSEQ multiplex PCR; TCRdb keeps in-frame clones, though not all of them. V and J calls and clone size come straight from that table; D and trimming were deduced from the DNA. The sample lists hundreds of thousands of clones, roughly 90% occurring once. V shed 3 bases and J shed 0 bases, with 9 bases lying between them. CDR1 MNHEY and CDR2 SMNVEV come from the germline V gene (reference sequence). This CDR3 is 14 amino acids long. The chain uses TRBV27 and TRBJ2-7; D might be TRBD1 (5 bases). This sequence originates from a woman between 25 and 40 years old with active or convalescent COVID-19. The sequenced sample consisted of peripheral blood. The CDR3 nucleotides read TGTGCCAGCAGTTTTACAAGGGGCTCCTACGAGCAGTACTTC. As protein: CASSFTRGSYEQYF.